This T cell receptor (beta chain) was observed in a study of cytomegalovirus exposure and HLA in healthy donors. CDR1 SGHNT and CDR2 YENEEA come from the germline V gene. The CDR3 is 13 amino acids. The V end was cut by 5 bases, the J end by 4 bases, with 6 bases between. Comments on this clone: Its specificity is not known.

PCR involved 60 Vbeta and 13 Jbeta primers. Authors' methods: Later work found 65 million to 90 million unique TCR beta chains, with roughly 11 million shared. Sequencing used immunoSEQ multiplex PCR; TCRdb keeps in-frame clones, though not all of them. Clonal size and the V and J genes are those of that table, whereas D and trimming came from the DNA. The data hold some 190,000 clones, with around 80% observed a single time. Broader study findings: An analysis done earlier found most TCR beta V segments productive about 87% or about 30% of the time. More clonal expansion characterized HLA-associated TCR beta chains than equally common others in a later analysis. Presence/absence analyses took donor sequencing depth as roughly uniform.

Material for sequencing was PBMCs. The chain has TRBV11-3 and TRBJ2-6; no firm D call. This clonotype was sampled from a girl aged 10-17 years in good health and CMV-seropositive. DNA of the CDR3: TGTGCCAGCAGCCCACAGGGGGCCAACGTCCTGACTTTC. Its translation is CASSPQGANVLTF.